The 26 T cell receptor beta chains below all came from one sample that was sequenced in a study of Ad26.COV2.S vaccination and SARS-CoV-2 variants listed by TCRdb under 2021. The treatment or condition label of this sample denotes: 15 to 20 received Ad26.COV2.S at low or high dose, single or two shots; about 5 received placebo; per-sample allocation not given. For vaccine and placebo recipients, the sequenced repertoires came from samples collected on day 63 after the first injection. Library preparation employed the immunoSEQ multiplex PCR assay. Imported from immuneACCESS, the table was reduced by TCRdb to in-frame sequences with V and J called. These copies leave out some clones; in studies compared against another copy, an unresolved V gene accounts for under half, and the cause of the remainder is not known. This sample lists hundreds of thousands of clones; more than 80% were detected once. Clones ranked in the top ten supply around 1.4% of the sample.

Specimen: peripheral blood, collected in a trial of Ad26.COV2.S vaccine versus placebo. All receptors come from a person between 18 and 65 years old who received the Ad26.COV2.S COVID-19 vaccine or a placebo.

This chain links TRBV4-3 with TRBJ1-6; 7 nucleotides line up with TRBD1. Germline CDR1 reads LGHNA; CDR2 reads YSLEER. CDR3 size: 16 residues. J lost 9 bases, V lost 1 base, and 9 bases had no gene match. Here the CDR3 reads CASSQGWGQSFSPLHF. CDR3 nucleotide sequence: TGCGCCAGCAGCCAAGGATGGGGACAGAGCTTTTCACCCCTCCACTTT.

This clone was observed at least ten times. V gene TRBV6-2 or TRBV6-3 combines with J gene TRBJ2-1, with 10 positions matching TRBD2. Trimming took 6 bases from V and 3 from J; bases not matched to a gene: 5. The CDR3 is made up of 15 amino acids. The germline gives CDR1 MNHEY, CDR2 SVGEGT. The CDR3 protein is CASSPGTSDYNEQFF. DNA for the CDR3: TGTGCCAGCAGCCCCGGGACTAGCGACTACAATGAGCAGTTCTTC.

For this clone: Other DNA sequences in this specimen translate into the identical CDR3. The V gene is TRBV19, the J gene TRBJ1-2, with D uncertain. The CDR3 has 10 residues. Germline V gene lookup returns CDR1 LNHDA and CDR2 SQIVND (reference sequence). The ends were cut back, 6 bases at V and 3 bases at J, with 2 bases in the middle. Written as DNA, the CDR3 is TGTGCCAGTAGCGACTATGGCTACACCTTC. Translating it yields CASSDYGYTF.

The chain recombines TRBV7-9 with TRBJ2-4; D call uncertain. CDR3 length equals 13 residues. The germline V gene encodes CDR1 SEHNR and CDR2 FQNEAQ (reference sequence). V lost 3 bases and J 8 bases, leaving 11 bases between the germline ends. CDR3 DNA: TGTGCCAGCAGCTTGGTCGGTGGAGACATTCAGTACTTC. Its protein is CASSLVGGDIQYF.

Only one count was recorded for this clone. V and J are TRBV30 and TRBJ2-2; D unresolved. Germline assignment: CDR1 GTSNPN and CDR2 SVGIG (reference sequence). Trimming left V 4 bases short and J 6 bases short, with 12 bases between. The CDR3 contains 13 residues. CDR3 sequence (DNA): TGTGCCTGGAAGGAGACCCGAGCCGGGGAGCTGTTTTTT. Translation gives CAWKETRAGELFF. Using reference TRBV30 and TRBJ2-2 for the parts outside the CDR3, the full variable domain is SQTIHQWPATLVQPVGSPLSLECTVEGTSNPNLYWYRQAAGRGLQLLFYSVGIGQISSEVPQNLSASRPQDRQFILSSKKLLLSDSGFYLCAWKETRAGELFFGEGSRLTVL.

The chain uses TRBV5-6 and TRBJ1-1, with TRBD1 identical over 7 bases. V gave up 4 bases and J gave up 7 bases; unmatched junction bases: 10. From germline, CDR1 is SGHDT and CDR2 YYEEEE. The CDR3 consists of 14 residues. CDR3 sequence reads: CASSPWSRGLEAFF. CDR3 bases: TGTGCCAGCAGCCCCTGGTCTAGGGGGCTTGAAGCTTTCTTT.

V is TRBV12-3 or TRBV12-4 and J is TRBJ2-1, with D perhaps assigned TRBD1 or TRBD2 (5 bases each). The CDR3 contains 13 residues. Trimming shortened V by 5 bases and J by 9 bases, and 14 bases separated the two germline ends. CDR3 residues: CASSQRDHFEQFF. DNA for the CDR3: TGTGCCAGCAGTCAACGGGACCACTTTGAGCAGTTCTTC.

The J gene is TRBJ2-3, the V gene TRBV5-6; the D gene is possibly TRBD2 (6 bases). The CDR3 loop spans 15 amino acids. Germline CDR1 is SGHDT and CDR2 is YYEEEE. V was clipped by 1 base and J by 3 bases, with 12 bases between them. Written as DNA, the CDR3 is TGTGCCAGCAGCTTGTGGGGAGGAGAAACAGATACGCAGTATTTT. Translated, it gives CASSLWGGETDTQYF.

The chain joins TRBV19 to TRBJ1-1; D is perhaps TRBD1 (5 bases). The CDR3 covers 14 residues. V shed 1 base and J shed 1 base, with 7 bases lying between them. The germline CDR1 and CDR2 sequences are LNHDA and SQIVND (reference sequence). CDR3 protein: CASSIGRENTEAFF. The CDR3 nucleotides are TGTGCCAGTAGTATAGGCAGGGAGAACACTGAAGCTTTCTTT.

The chain employs TRBV15 and TRBJ2-1; TRBD2 is a possible D gene (6 bases). The germline gives CDR1 LNHNV, CDR2 YYDKDF (reference sequence). V lost 0 bases and J lost 6, with 21 bases in between. The CDR3 contains 18 residues. CDR3 sequence: CATSRDMGGSGRINEQFF. CDR3 in DNA: TGTGCCACCAGCAGAGATATGGGGGGAAGCGGGCGGATCAATGAGCAGTTCTTC.

The CDR3 bases are TGTGCCAGCAGCTTCGGCAACTATGGCTACACCTTC. Encoded protein: CASSFGNYGYTF. The rearrangement uses TRBV7-6 and TRBJ1-2; D remains ambiguous. V was shortened by 3 bases and J by 2 bases, with 4 bases between the two germline ends. The CDR3 sequence is 12 residues long. CDR1 and CDR2 (germline): SGHVS, FNYEAQ. The variable domain in full, with the rest retrieved from reference TRBV7-6 and TRBJ1-2, is GAGVSQSPRYKVTKRGQDVALRCDPISGHVSLYWYRQALGQGPEFLTYFNYEAQQDKSGLPNDRFSAERPEGSISTLTIQRTEQRDSAMYRCASSFGNYGYTFGSGTRLTVV.

This chain connects TRBV15 to TRBJ2-7; weak D call: TRBD1 (6 bases). In germline, CDR1 is LNHNV, CDR2 YYDKDF (reference sequence). Trimming left V 0 bases short and J 2 bases short, with 11 bases between. This CDR3 spans 15 amino acids. The DNA for the CDR3 is TGTGCCACCAGCAGAGACGGACAGCCCACCTACGAGCAGTACTTC. It translates to CATSRDGQPTYEQYF.

The V and J genes are TRBV19 and TRBJ2-1; perhaps TRBD1 as D (5 bases). Germline CDR1 LNHDA, CDR2 SQIVND (reference sequence). This CDR3 comprises 16 residues. V dropped 1 base and J dropped 3 bases, with 13 bases sitting between them. CDR3 in amino acids: CASSIGGVRIYNEQFF. CDR3 sequence (DNA): TGTGCCAGTAGTATAGGGGGCGTCAGGATCTACAATGAGCAGTTCTTC.

In nucleotides, the CDR3 is TGTGCCAGCAGCTTGACAGTCAACACCGGGGAGCTGTTTTTT. Amino acids: CASSLTVNTGELFF. The genes are TRBV5-4 and TRBJ2-2, with D uncertain. V was trimmed by 1 base and J by 2 bases, leaving 6 bases between them. The CDR3 totals 14 residues. In germline, CDR1 is SGHNT, CDR2 YYREEE (reference sequence).

This chain connects TRBV6-2 or TRBV6-3 to TRBJ1-5; possibly TRBD1 for D (6 bases). This CDR3 contains 15 residues. V was cut by 7 bases and J by 0 bases, with 13 bases left in between. In germline, CDR1 is MNHEY, CDR2 SVGEGT. CDR3 coding DNA: TGTGCCAGCACCCCACAGGGTTATAGCAATCAGCCCCAGCATTTT. It translates to CASTPQGYSNQPQHF.

The chain is built from TRBV29-1 and TRBJ2-1, with TRBD1 as a possible D gene (5 bases). The germline CDR1 and CDR2 sequences are SQVTM and ANQGSEA. V lost 3 bases and J lost 0, with 9 bases in between. The CDR3 has 14 amino acids. CDR3 in DNA: TGCAGCGTTGAGGGGCCGAGCTCCTACAATGAGCAGTTCTTC. This sequence encodes CSVEGPSSYNEQFF.

This chain joins TRBV19 and TRBJ2-1; D is possibly TRBD2 (6 bases). Germline V gene sequence: CDR1 LNHDA, CDR2 SQIVND (reference sequence). V lost 4 bases and J lost 7, with 14 bases in between. This CDR3 comprises 14 residues. In DNA form, the CDR3 reads TGTGCCAGTAGTAGGAGGGGAGGTGGGAATGAGCAGTTCTTC. Residues: CASSRRGGGNEQFF.

In nucleotides, the CDR3 is TGTGCCAGCAGTTGGGGGACAGGCGGAGCACCAGATACGCAGTATTTT. It is translated as CASSWGTGGAPDTQYF. V gene TRBV6-2 or TRBV6-3 combines with J gene TRBJ2-3, with 8 bases identical to TRBD1. This CDR3 is 16 amino acids long. Germline CDR1 MNHEY, CDR2 SVGEGT. Trimming took 4 bases from V and 4 from J; bases not matched to a gene: 10.

The J gene is TRBJ2-3, the V gene TRBV24-1; the match to TRBD2 covers 9 bases. The length of the CDR3 is 17 residues. The V and J ends lost 5 bases and 2 bases, in that order; junction bases with no gene match: 10. The V gene's germline CDR1 is KGHDR and CDR2 SFDVKD. The CDR3 coding sequence is TGTGCCACCAGTGGAGGCCCTAGCGGGGCCAACACAGATACGCAGTATTTT. Translating it yields CATSGGPSGANTDTQYF.

This clone was found a few times. The chain is built from TRBV15 and TRBJ1-2, with unresolved D. This CDR3 has 14 residues. Per the germline V gene, CDR1 is LNHNV and CDR2 is YYDKDF (reference sequence). V was shortened by 0 bases and J by 6 bases, with 11 bases between the two germline ends. CDR3 sequence: CATSRDRGVDGYTF. The CDR3 DNA is TGTGCCACCAGCAGAGATCGGGGAGTGGATGGCTACACCTTC. The whole variable domain, remainder taken from reference TRBV15 and TRBJ1-2, is DAMVIQNPRYQVTQFGKPVTLSCSQTLNHNVMYWYQQKSSQAPKLLFHYYDKDFNNEADTPDNFQSRRPNTSFCFLDIRSPGLGDTAMYLCATSRDRGVDGYTFGSGTRLTVV.

The V gene is TRBV3-1 (or the pseudogene TRBV3-2), the J gene TRBJ2-7; 7 bases are a match to TRBD1. Germline loops: CDR1 LGHDT, CDR2 YNNKEL (reference sequence). The CDR3 is made up of 14 amino acids. V shed 4 bases, J shed 3 bases, and the junction held 6 bases outside the gene matches. The CDR3 bases are TGTGCCAGCAGCCCTTGGGGACAGTTCTACGAGCAGTACTTC. This codes for CASSPWGQFYEQYF.

This clone was seen only once. The rearrangement joins TRBV5-1 to TRBJ2-7, with a possible D match to TRBD1 (5 bases). Germline-derived CDR1 and CDR2 are SGHRS and YFSETQ. Trimming left V 0 bases short and J 4 bases short, with 11 bases between. The CDR3 consists of 14 residues. DNA for the CDR3: TGCGCCAGCAGCTTGGGTAGGGGCCCGTACGAGCAGTACTTC. Translating it yields CASSLGRGPYEQYF.

The chain recombines TRBV19 with TRBJ2-1; D may be TRBD2 (5 bases). Per the germline V gene, CDR1 is LNHDA and CDR2 is SQIVND (reference sequence). This CDR3 region has 15 residues. V lost 3 bases, J lost 1 base, and 10 bases lay in between. The chain's CDR3 is CASSINGMSYNEQFF. As DNA, the CDR3 is TGTGCCAGTAGTATTAACGGGATGTCCTACAATGAGCAGTTCTTC.

This clone was seen just once. This chain connects TRBV7-3 to TRBJ2-1; either TRBD1 or TRBD2 may supply D (5 bases each). The CDR3 extends over 15 amino acids. Germline CDR1 is SGHTA and CDR2 is FQGTGA. V lost 2 bases and J 0 bases, leaving 8 bases between the germline ends. This CDR3 reads CASSLQGDSYNEQFF. The CDR3 DNA reads TGTGCCAGCAGCTTACAGGGAGACTCCTACAATGAGCAGTTCTTC.

The chain is built from TRBV3-1 (or the pseudogene TRBV3-2) and TRBJ2-2; either TRBD1 or TRBD2 may fit D (5 bases each). The CDR3 loop spans 17 amino acids. Between the trimmed V and J ends, which lost 8 bases and 0 bases, there was a span of 19 bases. The germline gives CDR1 LGHDT, CDR2 YNNKEL (reference sequence). The CDR3 DNA is TGTGCCAGCTCGGGACCGTCCTATCCTGCGAACACCGGGGAGCTGTTTTTT. Residues: CASSGPSYPANTGELFF.

This clone was seen a single time. This rearrangement joins TRBV6-2 or TRBV6-3 to TRBJ1-6; no firm D call. Between the trimmed V and J ends, which lost 5 bases and 7 bases, there was a span of 9 bases. The CDR3 is 13 residues long. Germline loops: CDR1 MNHEY, CDR2 SVGEGT. The CDR3 loop is CASSGLLNSPLHF. DNA for the CDR3: TGTGCCAGCAGTGGACTGCTCAATTCACCCCTCCACTTT.